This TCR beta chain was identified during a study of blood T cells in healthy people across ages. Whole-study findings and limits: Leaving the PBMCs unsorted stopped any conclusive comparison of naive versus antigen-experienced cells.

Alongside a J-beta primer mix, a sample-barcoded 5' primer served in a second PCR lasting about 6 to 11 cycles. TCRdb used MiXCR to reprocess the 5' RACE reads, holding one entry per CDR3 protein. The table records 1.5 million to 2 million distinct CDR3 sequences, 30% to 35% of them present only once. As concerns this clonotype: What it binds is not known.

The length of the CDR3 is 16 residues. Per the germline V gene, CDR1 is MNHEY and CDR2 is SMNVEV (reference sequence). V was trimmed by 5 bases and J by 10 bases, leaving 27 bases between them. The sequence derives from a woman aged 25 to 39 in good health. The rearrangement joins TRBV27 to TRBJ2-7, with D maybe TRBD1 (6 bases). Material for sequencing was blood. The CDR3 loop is CASSRTTGTSGWAQYF. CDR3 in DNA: TGTGCCAGCAGTCGCACAACCGGGACATCGGGATGGGCCCAGTACTTC.